One and the same sample provided the 28 T cell receptor beta chains below, sequenced in a study of Graves' ophthalmopathy and Graves' hyperthyroidism. Amplified TCR beta CDR3 regions were obtained using RNA transcripts as template. Following a first-round RT-PCR that used HTBI primers, a second-round multiplex PCR was carried out. TCRdb re-called the multiplex PCR reads with MiXCR, one entry per CDR3 protein. Of roughly 160,000 distinct CDR3 sequences listed, approximately 40% are singletons. Sequenced: peripheral blood. These receptor sequences come from a man aged 25-45 years with Graves' ophthalmopathy.

The table lists this clonotype with a few counts. The V call is TRBV7-2, the J call TRBJ2-7; D gene unclear. The V gene lost 1 base and the J gene lost 2 bases, with 9 bases spanning the gap. The germline V gene encodes CDR1 SGHTA and CDR2 FQGNSA. This CDR3 region has 14 residues. The CDR3 bases are TGTGCCAGCAGCTTAGACCCAGCTACCTACGAGCAGTACTTC. This translates into CASSLDPATYEQYF.

The chain links TRBV7-2 to TRBJ2-7, with D possibly being TRBD2 (6 bases). The CDR3 spans 14 residues. Trimming stripped 4 bases from V and 0 bases from J, with 10 bases between. Germline V gives CDR1 SGHTA, CDR2 FQGNSA. The CDR3 coding sequence is TGTGCCAGCAGCTGGGACGGGAGCTCCTACGAGCAGTACTTC. Its protein is CASSWDGSSYEQYF.

This clonotype was seen ten or more times. This CDR3 is CASSLRELQQYF. In DNA, the CDR3 is TGTGCCAGCAGTTTAAGGGAATTACAGCAGTACTTC. The chain carries TRBV28 and TRBJ2-7, with D hard to call. Trimming pared 2 bases from V and 8 bases from J, leaving 10 bases between. Germline V gene lookup returns CDR1 MDHEN and CDR2 SYDVKM. This CDR3 is built from 12 residues.

The CDR3: CSAREPRVAYEQYF. In DNA form, the CDR3 reads TGCAGTGCTAGAGAACCGAGGGTGGCCTACGAGCAGTACTTC. This sequence joins TRBV20-1 and TRBJ2-7, with a possible D match to TRBD2 (5 bases). Trimming shortened V by 0 bases and J by 2 bases, and 11 bases separated the two germline ends. The length of the CDR3 is 14 residues. Germline-derived CDR1 and CDR2 are DFQATT and SNEGSKA (reference sequence).

The chain has TRBV12-3 or TRBV12-4 and TRBJ1-3; D call uncertain. V was cut by 3 bases and J by 6 bases, with 9 bases left in between. CDR3 size: 13 residues. Written as DNA, the CDR3 is TGTGCCAGCAGTTTTGGAGGGTCAAACACCATATATTTT. This codes for CASSFGGSNTIYF.

At least ten counts were recorded for this clonotype. The J gene is TRBJ1-1, the V gene TRBV6-5, with D possibly being TRBD1 (5 bases). Germline V gene data show CDR1 as MNHEY and CDR2 as SVGAGI. The CDR3 is 16 residues long. V lost 6 bases and J lost 3, with 20 bases in between. The CDR3 region has the DNA TGTGCCAGCAGCCGGATCCTCAGGGCTCGGGACACTGAAGCTTTCTTT. Its translation is CASSRILRARDTEAFF.

The J gene is TRBJ2-7, the V gene TRBV24-1; TRBD1 agrees at 7 bases. This CDR3 comprises 13 residues. From germline, CDR1 is KGHDR and CDR2 SFDVKD. The V segment lost 11 bases and the J segment 6 bases; nucleotides outside the gene matches: 12. CDR3 sequence reads: CASSRTGFVEQYF. CDR3 DNA: TGTGCCAGTAGCCGGACAGGTTTTGTCGAGCAGTACTTC.

V gene TRBV27 combines with J gene TRBJ1-2; D uncertain. V was cut by 2 bases and J by 4 bases, with 8 bases left in between. The germline CDR1 and CDR2 sequences are MNHEY and SMNVEV (reference sequence). CDR3 length: 13 residues. The CDR3 loop is CASSLQPSYGYTF. The CDR3 DNA is TGTGCCAGCAGTTTACAGCCTTCCTATGGCTACACCTTC.

The chain employs TRBV29-1 and TRBJ2-7; no definite D call. Trimming shortened V by 0 bases and J by 3 bases, and 15 bases separated the two germline ends. The CDR3 covers 15 residues. CDR1 SQVTM and CDR2 ANQGSEA come from the germline V gene. For the CDR3, the DNA is TGCAGCGTTGAAGAACTGACCGCGGAAGGCTACGAGCAGTACTTC. It codes for CSVEELTAEGYEQYF.

This clonotype was picked up many times. The V gene is TRBV28, the J gene TRBJ2-5, with D hard to call. The germline V gene encodes CDR1 MDHEN and CDR2 SYDVKM. The V gene lost 10 bases and the J gene lost 2 bases, with 17 bases spanning the gap. This CDR3 region has 14 residues. The CDR3 coding sequence is TGTGCCACCACCTTCACGACCACTCAAGAGACCCAGTACTTC. This sequence encodes CATTFTTTQETQYF.

This clonotype was counted ten times or more. This chain uses TRBV6-5 with TRBJ2-7; the match to TRBD2 covers 11 bases. This CDR3 has 15 amino acids. After removal of 7 bases from V and 5 bases from J, the junction contained 10 bases not matched to a gene. Germline CDR1 MNHEY, CDR2 SVGAGI. The CDR3 DNA follows: TGTGCCAGCACTTTAGAACTAGCGGGAGCTGACGAGCAGTACTTC. It encodes CASTLELAGADEQYF.

The chain joins TRBV6-5 to TRBJ2-5, with 8 bases that match TRBD2. V lost 0 bases, J lost 1 base, and 10 bases stayed unmatched. This CDR3 has 18 residues. Germline CDR1 is MNHEY and CDR2 is SVGAGI. The CDR3 here is CASSYSGRITSGQETQYF. The CDR3 DNA is TGTGCCAGCAGTTACTCGGGACGCATTACTAGCGGCCAAGAGACCCAGTACTTC.

This clonotype was found many times. The chain links TRBV7-8 to TRBJ2-7; 10 nucleotides align to TRBD1. The germline V gene has CDR1 SGHVS and CDR2 FQNEAQ. V trimming: 6 bases; J trimming: 7 bases; junction bases outside the gene matches: 12. The CDR3 runs 15 residues. The CDR3 DNA reads TGTGCCAGCAGTTGGCGCGGGACAGGGGATGTAGAGCAGTACTTC. It codes for CASSWRGTGDVEQYF.

This clonotype was seen at least ten times. The CDR3 region has the DNA TGCGCCAGCAGCCGCGGGACCGACGGCTATAATTCACCCCTCCACTTT. It encodes CASSRGTDGYNSPLHF. The chain couples TRBV4-3 to TRBJ1-6, with D possibly TRBD1 on 5 matching bases. Germline CDR1 LGHNA, CDR2 YSLEER. The CDR3 extends over 16 amino acids. Trimming took 4 bases from V and 3 from J, leaving 13 bases between them.

The rearrangement uses TRBV7-2 and TRBJ2-5, with 7 bases lining up with TRBD2. With V trimmed by 5 bases and J by 5 bases, 14 bases remained unmatched. Germline lookup yields CDR1 SGHTA and CDR2 FQGNSA. The CDR3 extends over 16 amino acids. The CDR3 here is CASSPHWAGEVETQYF. CDR3 nucleotide sequence: TGTGCCAGCAGCCCCCACTGGGCGGGAGAAGTTGAGACCCAGTACTTC.

This clonotype was seen ten or more times. This chain links TRBV7-2 with TRBJ2-2; 7 bases match TRBD2. V was pared by 5 bases and J by 7 bases, with 10 bases of the junction left unmatched. The germline V gene has CDR1 SGHTA and CDR2 FQGNSA. This CDR3 has 15 amino acids. Here the CDR3 DNA reads TGTGCCAGCAGCGCCAGGACTAGTGTTGGCGGGGAGCTGTTTTTT. As protein: CASSARTSVGGELFF.

The CDR3 region is CASSLGRGSRSYEQYF. Here the CDR3 DNA reads TGTGCCAGCAGTTTAGGGCGTGGGTCTCGCTCCTACGAGCAGTACTTC. This chain joins TRBV12-3 or TRBV12-4 and TRBJ2-7; D unresolved. This CDR3 comprises 16 residues. V was trimmed by 1 base and J by 0 bases, leaving 13 bases between them.

Details on this clonotype: Compared with germline, one end of the junction differs, possibly owing to a read error. The chain has TRBV19 and TRBJ1-1; 9 nucleotides align to TRBD1. Germline CDR1 LNHDA, CDR2 SQIVND (reference sequence). CDR3 length equals 16 residues. CDR3 in amino acids: CASSAGTGLGDTGAFF. The DNA for the CDR3 is TGTGCCAGTAGTGCCGGGACAGGGTTAGGGGACACTGGAGCTTTCTTT.

The chain is built from TRBV27 and TRBJ2-7; D unresolved. The V end lost 3 bases, the J end lost 6 bases, and 9 bases lay between the germline ends. CDR1 is MNHEY, CDR2 SMNVEV, per germline (reference sequence). The CDR3 runs to 12 residues. The CDR3 reads CASSFSSSEQYF. The CDR3 DNA sequence: TGTGCCAGCAGTTTCTCTAGTTCCGAGCAGTACTTC.

This clonotype was observed at least ten times. The chain is built from TRBV27 and TRBJ2-7; D possibly corresponds to TRBD2 (6 bases). V was shortened by 11 bases and J by 2 bases, with 25 bases between the two germline ends. Germline CDR1 reads MNHEY; CDR2 reads SMNVEV (reference sequence). This CDR3 has 16 residues. The CDR3 is CAGMGGKGEIPYEQYF. CDR3 coding DNA: TGTGCCGGCATGGGGGGTAAGGGTGAGATCCCCTACGAGCAGTACTTC.

V and J are TRBV6-1 and TRBJ1-6, with 10 bases identical to TRBD1. The germline V gene has CDR1 MNHNS and CDR2 SASEGT. J was trimmed by 5 bases and V by 6 bases; bases with no gene match: 4. The CDR3 is 15 residues long. CDR3 region: CASRTGTGDNSPLHF. CDR3 nucleotide sequence: TGTGCCAGCAGAACAGGGACAGGGGATAATTCACCCCTCCACTTT.

There are many counts of this clonotype. This CDR3 reads CASSLRGLAGYEQYF. CDR3 DNA sequence: TGTGCCAGCAGTTTACGTGGACTAGCCGGCTACGAGCAGTACTTC. The rearrangement links TRBV27 to TRBJ2-7, with 8 positions matching TRBD2. The CDR3 is 15 amino acids. Germline V gives CDR1 MNHEY, CDR2 SMNVEV (reference sequence). V gave up 2 bases and J gave up 3 bases; unmatched junction bases: 6.

This clonotype was picked up many times. The V call is TRBV7-2, the J call TRBJ2-7; the D gene is possibly TRBD1 (6 bases). V lost 4 bases and J 1 base, leaving 8 bases between the germline ends. Per germline, CDR1 SGHTA and CDR2 FQGNSA. The CDR3 covers 13 residues. CDR3 coding DNA: TGTGCCAGCAGCTCAGGGGAATCCTACGAGCAGTACTTC. Amino acids: CASSSGESYEQYF.

The sample holds many counts of this clonotype. This chain uses TRBV15 with TRBJ2-5, with D hard to call. CDR1 and CDR2 (germline): LNHNV, YYDKDF (reference sequence). The length of the CDR3 is 12 residues. Trimming removed 0 bases at V and 4 bases at J, with 3 bases between. This CDR3 reads CATSREVETQYF. The DNA of the CDR3 is TGTGCCACCAGCAGAGAAGTAGAGACCCAGTACTTC.

V and J are TRBV11-2 and TRBJ2-7, with 9 bases lining up with TRBD2. The CDR3 has 15 residues. Germline V gene data show CDR1 as SGHAT and CDR2 as FQNNGV. The trim removed 0 bases at V and 3 bases at J, leaving 3 bases unmatched. The CDR3 region has the DNA TGTGCCAGCAGCTTAGAGAGCGGGAGGTACTACGAGCAGTACTTC. Translated: CASSLESGRYYEQYF.

This clonotype came up many times. DNA for the CDR3: TGTGCCAGCAGCGAAGGGACTGCAAATCAGCCCCAGCATTTT. The encoded protein is CASSEGTANQPQHF. The gene calls are TRBV11-2 and TRBJ1-5, with D possibly being TRBD1 (5 bases). The V gene lost 5 bases and the J gene lost 4 bases, with 12 bases spanning the gap. CDR3 length equals 14 residues. CDR1 SGHAT and CDR2 FQNNGV come from the germline V gene.

Ten or more counts support this clonotype. The chain combines TRBV30 with TRBJ1-6; D is ambiguous. The CDR3 is 15 residues long. CDR1 is GTSNPN, CDR2 SVGIG, per germline (reference sequence). V was clipped by 0 bases and J by 9 bases, with 15 bases between them. The CDR3 DNA follows: TGTGCCTGGAGTGTACTCGAACAGACAAGTTCACCCCTCCACTTT. Encoded protein: CAWSVLEQTSSPLHF.

This clonotype was counted once. The chain has TRBV6-2 or TRBV6-3 and TRBJ2-6, with 8 bases identical to TRBD1. From germline, CDR1 is MNHEY and CDR2 SVGEGT. The V segment lost 5 bases and the J segment 4 bases; nucleotides outside the gene matches: 7. The length of the CDR3 is 16 residues. CDR3 coding DNA: TGTGCCAGCAGTAAGCTCCGGGACAGGGGGGCCAACGTCCTGACTTTC. It specifies CASSKLRDRGANVLTF.